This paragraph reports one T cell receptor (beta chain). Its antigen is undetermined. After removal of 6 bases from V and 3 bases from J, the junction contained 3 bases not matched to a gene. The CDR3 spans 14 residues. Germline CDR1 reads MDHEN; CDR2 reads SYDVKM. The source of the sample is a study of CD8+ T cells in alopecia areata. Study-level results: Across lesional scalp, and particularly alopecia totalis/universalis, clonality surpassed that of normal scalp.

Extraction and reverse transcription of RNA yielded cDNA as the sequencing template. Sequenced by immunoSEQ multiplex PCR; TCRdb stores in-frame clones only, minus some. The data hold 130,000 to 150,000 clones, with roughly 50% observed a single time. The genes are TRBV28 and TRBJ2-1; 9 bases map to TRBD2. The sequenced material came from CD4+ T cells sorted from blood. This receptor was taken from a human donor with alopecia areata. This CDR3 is CASSASGVYNEQFF. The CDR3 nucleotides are TGTGCCAGCAGCGCTAGCGGGGTCTACAATGAGCAGTTCTTC.